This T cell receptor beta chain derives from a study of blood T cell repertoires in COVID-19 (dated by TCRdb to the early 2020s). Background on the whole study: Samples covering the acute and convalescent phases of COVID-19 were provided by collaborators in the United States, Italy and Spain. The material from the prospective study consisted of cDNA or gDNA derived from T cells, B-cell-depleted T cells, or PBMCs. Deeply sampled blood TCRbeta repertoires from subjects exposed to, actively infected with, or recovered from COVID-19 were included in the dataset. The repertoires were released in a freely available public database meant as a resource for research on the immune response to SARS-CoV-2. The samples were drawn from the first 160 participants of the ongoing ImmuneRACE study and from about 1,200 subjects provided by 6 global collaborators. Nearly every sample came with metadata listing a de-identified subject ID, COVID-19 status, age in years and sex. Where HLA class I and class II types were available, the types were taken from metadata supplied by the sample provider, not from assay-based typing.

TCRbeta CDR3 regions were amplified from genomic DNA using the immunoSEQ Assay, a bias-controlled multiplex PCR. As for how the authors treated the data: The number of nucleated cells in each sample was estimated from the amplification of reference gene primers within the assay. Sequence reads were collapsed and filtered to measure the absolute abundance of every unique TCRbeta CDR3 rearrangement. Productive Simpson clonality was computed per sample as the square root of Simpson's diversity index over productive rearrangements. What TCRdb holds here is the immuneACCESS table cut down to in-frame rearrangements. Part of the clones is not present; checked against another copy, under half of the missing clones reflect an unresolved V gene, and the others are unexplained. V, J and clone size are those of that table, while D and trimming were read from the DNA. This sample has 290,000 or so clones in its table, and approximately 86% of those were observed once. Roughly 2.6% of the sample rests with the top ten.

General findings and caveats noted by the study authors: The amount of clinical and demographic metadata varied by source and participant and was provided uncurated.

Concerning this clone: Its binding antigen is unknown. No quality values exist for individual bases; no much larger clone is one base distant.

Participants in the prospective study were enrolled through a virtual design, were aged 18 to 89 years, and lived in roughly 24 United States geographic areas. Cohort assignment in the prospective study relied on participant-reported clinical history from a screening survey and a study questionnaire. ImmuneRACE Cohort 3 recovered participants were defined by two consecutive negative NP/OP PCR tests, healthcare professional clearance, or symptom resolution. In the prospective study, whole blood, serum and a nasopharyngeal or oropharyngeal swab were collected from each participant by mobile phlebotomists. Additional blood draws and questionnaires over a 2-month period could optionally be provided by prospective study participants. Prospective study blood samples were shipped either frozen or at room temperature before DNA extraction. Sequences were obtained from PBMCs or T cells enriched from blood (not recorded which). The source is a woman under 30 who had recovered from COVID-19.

The CDR3 reads as follows: CASSLTRDTQYF. The DNA reads as follows: TGTGCCAGCAGTTTAACAAGAGATACGCAGTATTTT. This receptor chain uses TRBV25-1 and TRBJ2-3, with the D gene too uncertain to name. The CDR3 measures 12 amino acids from cysteine to phenylalanine. Only the CDR3 region is kept as DNA, spanning 36 bases read in frame from base 1. At the junction V is shortened by 5 bases and J by 5 bases, with 8 bases in between. CDR1 and CDR2 are read off the germline V gene as MGHDK and SYGVNS.